The 26 T cell receptor beta chains given below trace back to one sample, sequenced in a study of cytomegalovirus exposure and HLA in healthy donors. The PCR used 60 Vbeta and 13 Jbeta primers. Sequencing used immunoSEQ multiplex PCR; TCRdb keeps in-frame clones, though not all of them. The data show over 150,000 clones, roughly three quarters seen once. Sequencing input: PBMCs. These receptors came from a young man in good health and CMV-seropositive.

This clone has just one count. CDR3 loop: CASSETGNQPQHF. The CDR3 DNA follows: TGTGCCAGCAGTGAGACTGGCAATCAGCCCCAGCATTTT. V is TRBV6-5 and J is TRBJ1-5; D unclear. Germline V gives CDR1 MNHEY, CDR2 SVGAGI. The V gene lost 5 bases and the J gene lost 2 bases, with 7 bases spanning the gap. The CDR3 has 13 residues.

The chain couples TRBV19 to TRBJ2-7, with 9 bases aligning to TRBD2. Germline V CDR1 and CDR2: LNHDA, SQIVND (reference sequence). The CDR3 spans 14 residues. V was pared by 6 bases and J by 0 bases, with 3 bases of the junction left unmatched. The CDR3 reads CASRNSGSSYEQYF. The CDR3 region has the DNA TGTGCCAGTAGGAATAGCGGGAGCTCCTACGAGCAGTACTTC.

V and J are TRBV2 and TRBJ1-4, with 7 nucleotides matching TRBD1. This CDR3 region has 15 residues. Germline CDR1 reads SNHLY; CDR2 reads FYNNEI. Losses at the gene ends were 2 bases for V and 7 bases for J; bases not matched to a gene: 7. This CDR3 is CASSERLGGGEKLFF. Here the CDR3 DNA reads TGTGCCAGCAGTGAACGGTTAGGGGGCGGTGAAAAACTGTTTTTT.

V usage is TRBV10-3 and J usage is TRBJ2-1, with 9 bases fitting TRBD2. This CDR3 region has 17 residues. Germline CDR1 reads ENHRY; CDR2 reads SYGVKD. V gave up 3 bases and J gave up 5 bases; unmatched junction bases: 11. The CDR3 region has the DNA TGTGCCATCAGTGATTGGCTAGCGGGACGAGGGGACAATGAGCAGTTCTTC. It encodes CAISDWLAGRGDNEQFF.

DNA for the CDR3: TGTGCCAGCAGCTCAGCATCCGGGACAACTTTCTTT. Translation gives CASSSASGTTFF. The V and J genes are TRBV7-2 and TRBJ1-1, with a weak D call TRBD1 (6 bases). V dropped 4 bases and J dropped 12 bases, with 15 bases sitting between them. CDR3 length: 12 residues. Per germline, CDR1 SGHTA and CDR2 FQGNSA. Full variable domain (missing parts from reference TRBV7-2 and TRBJ1-1): GAGVSQSPSNKVTEKGKDVELRCDPISGHTALYWYRQSLGQGLEFLIYFQGNSAPDKSGLPSDRFSAERTGGSVSTLTIQRTQQEDSAVYLCASSSASGTTFFGQGTRLTVV.

This sequence joins TRBV15 and TRBJ2-3, with a possible D match to TRBD1 (6 bases). The germline V gene has CDR1 LNHNV and CDR2 YYDKDF (reference sequence). This CDR3 has 15 residues. V lost 8 bases, J lost 3 bases, and 18 bases lay in between. Here the CDR3 reads CATAKQGRVTDTQYF. DNA of the CDR3: TGTGCCACCGCAAAACAGGGACGGGTAACAGATACGCAGTATTTT.

The rearrangement uses TRBV2 and TRBJ1-1; 8 bases agree with TRBD1. Germline V lookup: CDR1 SNHLY, CDR2 FYNNEI. V shed 7 bases and J 2 bases; nucleotides not matched to a gene: 6. The CDR3 loop spans 14 amino acids. The CDR3 nucleotides read TGTGCCAGCACCCACAGGGGGACAAACACTGAAGCTTTCTTT. Amino acids: CASTHRGTNTEAFF.

The J gene is TRBJ2-7, the V gene TRBV27; no reliable D call. The CDR3 loop spans 13 amino acids. Trimming cost V 3 bases and J 0 bases, with 6 bases left between them. The germline gives CDR1 MNHEY, CDR2 SMNVEV (reference sequence). As DNA, the CDR3 is TGTGCCAGCAGTTTTGGCATCTCCTACGAGCAGTACTTC. Its translation is CASSFGISYEQYF.

The chain joins TRBV28 to TRBJ2-2; 9 bases match TRBD2. The CDR3 covers 15 residues. The germline V gene encodes CDR1 MDHEN and CDR2 SYDVKM. The V gene end was trimmed by 2 bases and the J gene end by 6 bases; junction bases not matched to a gene: 4. The CDR3, as DNA: TGTGCCAGCAGTTTACAGGGCGGGAGGGCCGGGGAGCTGTTTTTT. It encodes CASSLQGGRAGELFF.

V gene TRBV7-9 combines with J gene TRBJ2-5, with D possibly TRBD2 on 5 matching bases. Deletions cut 7 bases from V and 0 bases from J, with 15 bases between. The CDR3 loop spans 15 amino acids. The germline V gene encodes CDR1 SEHNR and CDR2 FQNEAQ (reference sequence). The CDR3 sequence is CASTPARGHQETQYF. The CDR3 DNA is TGTGCCAGCACTCCCGCGCGCGGGCACCAAGAGACCCAGTACTTC.

The V gene is TRBV6-5, the J gene TRBJ2-7; D is uncertain. The V and J ends lost 0 bases and 3 bases respectively, with 15 bases between them. Germline assignment: CDR1 MNHEY and CDR2 SVGAGI. The CDR3 loop spans 16 amino acids. CDR3 residues: CASSYSAGSFGYEQYF. CDR3 nucleotides: TGTGCCAGCAGTTACTCGGCTGGTTCCTTTGGCTACGAGCAGTACTTC.

In regard to this clone: Different DNA sequences within this sample yield the same CDR3. The chain combines TRBV6-6 with TRBJ2-5; TRBD2 matches at 12 bases. This CDR3 has 13 amino acids. Losses at the gene ends were 6 bases for V and 4 bases for J; bases not matched to a gene: 0. Germline CDR1 reads MNHNY; CDR2 reads SVGAGI (reference sequence). This chain's CDR3 is CASRTSGRETQYF. As DNA, the CDR3 is TGTGCCAGCAGGACTAGCGGGAGAGAGACCCAGTACTTC.

This chain links TRBV7-2 with TRBJ2-1; 15 positions agree with TRBD2. Germline-derived CDR1 and CDR2 are SGHTA and FQGNSA. The ends lost 5 bases at V and 15 bases at J; junction bases unmatched: 11. The CDR3 extends over 15 amino acids. Written as DNA, the CDR3 is TGTGCCAGCAGCCCTAGGACTAGCGGGAGGGCTCTCGCGTTCTTC. It specifies CASSPRTSGRALAFF. The complete variable domain, with remaining parts taken from reference TRBV7-2 and TRBJ2-1, reads GAGVSQSPSNKVTEKGKDVELRCDPISGHTALYWYRQSLGQGLEFLIYFQGNSAPDKSGLPSDRFSAERTGGSVSTLTIQRTQQEDSAVYLCASSPRTSGRALAFFGPGTRLTVL.

The chain has TRBV7-9 and TRBJ2-7, with TRBD2 identical over 7 bases. V lost 0 bases, J lost 5 bases, and 1 base stayed unmatched. There are 13 residues in the CDR3. Germline V gene lookup returns CDR1 SEHNR and CDR2 FQNEAQ (reference sequence). This CDR3 is CASSLAGGNEQYF. CDR3 sequence (DNA): TGTGCCAGCAGCTTAGCGGGAGGGAACGAGCAGTACTTC. Full variable domain (outside the CDR3, taken from reference TRBV7-9 and TRBJ2-7): DTGVSQNPRHKITKRGQNVTFRCDPISEHNRLYWYRQTLGQGPEFLTYFQNEAQLEKSRLLSDRFSAERPKGSFSTLEIQRTEQGDSAMYLCASSLAGGNEQYFGPGTRLTVT.

This clone was counted many times. The chain combines TRBV30 with TRBJ1-1; D is ambiguous. The germline CDR1 and CDR2 sequences are GTSNPN and SVGIG (reference sequence). Deletions cut 5 bases from V and 1 base from J, with 11 bases between. The CDR3 has 13 amino acids. In DNA, the CDR3 is TGTGCCTGGGCCCCGGTAAAGAACACTGAAGCTTTCTTT. Its protein is CAWAPVKNTEAFF.

This chain links TRBV30 with TRBJ1-6, with a tentative D call TRBD1 (6 bases). Per the germline V gene, CDR1 is GTSNPN and CDR2 is SVGIG (reference sequence). Trimming took 3 bases from V and 9 from J, leaving 12 bases between them. The CDR3 contains 13 residues. The CDR3: CAWSAGVFSPLHF. The CDR3, as DNA: TGTGCCTGGAGCGCAGGGGTATTTTCACCCCTCCACTTT.

This chain joins TRBV28 and TRBJ2-7; no clear D. The CDR3 totals 12 residues. With 3 bases removed from V and 4 bases from J, the gap between germline ends came to 7 bases. Per the germline V gene, CDR1 is MDHEN and CDR2 is SYDVKM. The CDR3 DNA reads as TGTGCCAGCAGTTTTTCCCGTTACGAGCAGTACTTC. Its translation is CASSFSRYEQYF.

The V gene is TRBV9, the J gene TRBJ2-7; D may be TRBD1 (5 bases). This CDR3 is 16 amino acids long. V lost 4 bases to trimming and J lost 1 base, with 18 bases between them. Germline V gene lookup returns CDR1 SGDLS and CDR2 YYNGEE. The CDR3: CASSPDSGQRSYEQYF. The CDR3 region has the DNA TGTGCCAGCAGCCCCGACTCCGGACAACGTTCCTACGAGCAGTACTTC.

The CDR3 nucleotides are TGCAGTGCTAGAGACGGGAGTGAGCAGTTCTTC. Its protein product is CSARDGSEQFF. The chain carries TRBV20-1 and TRBJ2-1, with a tentative D call TRBD2 (6 bases). Trimming pared 0 bases from V and 9 bases from J, leaving 6 bases between. In germline, CDR1 is DFQATT, CDR2 SNEGSKA (reference sequence). This CDR3 has 11 residues.

This clone has only a few counts. The gene calls are TRBV13 and TRBJ2-3, with 7 bases fitting TRBD1. V shed 4 bases, J shed 6 bases, and the junction held 13 bases outside the gene matches. Germline-derived CDR1 and CDR2 are PRHDT and FYEKMQ (reference sequence). The CDR3 contains 16 residues. In nucleotides, the CDR3 is TGTGCCAGCAGCTCAAGCACCGGGACAGCTTTGGATACGCAGTATTTT. Its translation: CASSSSTGTALDTQYF.

The CDR3 region has the DNA TGTGCCAGCAGTTTATCGGACAGGTTAGGCTGGGGTGTCCTGACTTTC. Its translation is CASSLSDRLGWGVLTF. V gene TRBV27 combines with J gene TRBJ2-6, with TRBD1 matching 7 bases. Germline assignment: CDR1 MNHEY and CDR2 SMNVEV (reference sequence). With 0 bases clipped from V and 13 bases from J, the junction kept 12 bases outside the gene matches. The CDR3 has 16 amino acids.

The V and J genes are TRBV4-1 and TRBJ2-3, with 9 bases matching TRBD2. The CDR3 totals 18 residues. Germline CDR1 reads MGHRA; CDR2 reads YSYEKL. V lost 0 bases to trimming and J lost 1 base; unmatched junction nucleotides: 8. CDR3 nucleotide sequence: TGCGCCAGCAGCCAAGATAATCTAGCGGGATCCCGCACAGATACGCAGTATTTT. Protein sequence: CASSQDNLAGSRTDTQYF.

The chain uses TRBV7-9 and TRBJ2-1, with a tentative D call TRBD1 (6 bases). The CDR3 is 16 amino acids. Germline CDR1 is SEHNR and CDR2 is FQNEAQ (reference sequence). Trimming took 0 bases from V and 6 from J, leaving 15 bases between them. The CDR3 spells CASSLALLVGANEQFF. The CDR3 nucleotides are TGTGCCAGCAGCTTAGCGCTTTTGGTGGGGGCCAATGAGCAGTTCTTC.

This chain joins TRBV5-1 and TRBJ2-5; 9 bases are shared with TRBD2. This CDR3 has 18 residues. V shed 0 bases and J 4 bases; nucleotides not matched to a gene: 13. Germline V gene lookup returns CDR1 SGHRS and CDR2 YFSETQ. Here the CDR3 DNA reads TGCGCCAGCAGCTTGGGGGCTAGCGGGAAGAGGTGGGGAGAGACCCAGTACTTC. Translated, it gives CASSLGASGKRWGETQYF.

The V gene is TRBV27, the J gene TRBJ2-6; D may be TRBD1 (6 bases). The CDR3 is 17 amino acids. Trimming shortened V by 5 bases and J by 0 bases, and 14 bases separated the two germline ends. Germline values: CDR1 MNHEY, CDR2 SMNVEV (reference sequence). CDR3 sequence reads: CASSQRTARSGANVLTF. CDR3 sequence (DNA): TGTGCCAGCAGTCAGAGGACAGCTCGCTCTGGGGCCAACGTCCTGACTTTC.

The chain couples TRBV19 to TRBJ2-3; a possible D gene is TRBD1 (5 bases). The CDR3 spans 12 residues. Trimming shortened V by 6 bases and J by 6 bases, and 10 bases separated the two germline ends. Germline values: CDR1 LNHDA, CDR2 SQIVND (reference sequence). CDR3 residues: CASRTEGDTQYF. CDR3 DNA: TGTGCCAGTAGGACAGAAGGGGATACGCAGTATTTT.